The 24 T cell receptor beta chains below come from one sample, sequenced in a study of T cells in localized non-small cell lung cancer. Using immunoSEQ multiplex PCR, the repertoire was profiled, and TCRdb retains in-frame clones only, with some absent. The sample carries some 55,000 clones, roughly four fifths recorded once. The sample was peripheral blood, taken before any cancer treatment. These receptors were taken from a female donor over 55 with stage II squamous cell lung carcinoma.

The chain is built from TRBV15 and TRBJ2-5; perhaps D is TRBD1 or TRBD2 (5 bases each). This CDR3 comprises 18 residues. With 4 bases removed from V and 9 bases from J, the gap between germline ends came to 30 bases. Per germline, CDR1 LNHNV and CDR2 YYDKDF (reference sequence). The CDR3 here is CATSTDGGGHGLRFPQYF. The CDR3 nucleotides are TGTGCCACCAGCACCGACGGAGGAGGACACGGCCTTAGGTTTCCCCAGTACTTC.

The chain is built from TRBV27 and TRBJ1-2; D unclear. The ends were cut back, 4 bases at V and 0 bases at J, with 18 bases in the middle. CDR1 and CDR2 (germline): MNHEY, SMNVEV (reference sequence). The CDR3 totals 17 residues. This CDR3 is CASSSTRSRTANYGYTF. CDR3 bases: TGTGCCAGCAGTTCGACCCGAAGCCGGACGGCTAACTATGGCTACACCTTC.

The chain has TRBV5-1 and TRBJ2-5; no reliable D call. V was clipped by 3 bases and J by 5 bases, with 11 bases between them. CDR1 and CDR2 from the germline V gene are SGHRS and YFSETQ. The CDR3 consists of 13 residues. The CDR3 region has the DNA TGCGCCAGCAGCTGGGGTCTGGCCGAGACCCAGTACTTC. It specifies CASSWGLAETQYF.

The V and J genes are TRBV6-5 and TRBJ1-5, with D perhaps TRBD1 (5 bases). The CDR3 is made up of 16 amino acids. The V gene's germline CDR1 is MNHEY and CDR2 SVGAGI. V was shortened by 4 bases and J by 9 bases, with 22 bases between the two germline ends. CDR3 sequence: CASSFKATVPGWPQHF. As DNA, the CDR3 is TGTGCCAGCAGTTTCAAAGCGACAGTCCCCGGGTGGCCCCAGCATTTT.

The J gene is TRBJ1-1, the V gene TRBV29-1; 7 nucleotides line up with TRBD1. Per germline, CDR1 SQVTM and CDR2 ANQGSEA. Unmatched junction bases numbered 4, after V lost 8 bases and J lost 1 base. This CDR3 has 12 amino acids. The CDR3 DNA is TGCAGCATCACAGGGGAGAACACTGAAGCTTTCTTT. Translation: CSITGENTEAFF.

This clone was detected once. CDR3 amino acids: CASSMGNGNQPQHF. Written as DNA, the CDR3 is TGTGCCAGTAGTATGGGTAATGGCAATCAGCCCCAGCATTTT. The chain recombines TRBV19 with TRBJ1-5; D gene uncertain. V lost 3 bases and J lost 2, with 8 bases in between. This CDR3 has 14 amino acids. CDR1 and CDR2 (germline): LNHDA, SQIVND (reference sequence).

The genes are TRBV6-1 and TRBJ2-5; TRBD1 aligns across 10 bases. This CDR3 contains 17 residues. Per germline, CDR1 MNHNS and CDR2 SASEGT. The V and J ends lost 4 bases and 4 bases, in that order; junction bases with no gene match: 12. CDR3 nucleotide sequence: TGTGCCAGCAGTGTGGGAGTGGGGGGACAGGGGAGAGAGACCCAGTACTTC. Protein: CASSVGVGGQGRETQYF.

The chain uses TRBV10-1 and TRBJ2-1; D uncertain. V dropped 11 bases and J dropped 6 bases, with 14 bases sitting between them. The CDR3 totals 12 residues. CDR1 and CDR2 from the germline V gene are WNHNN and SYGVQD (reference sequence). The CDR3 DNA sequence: TGCGCCCCTTACCTCTCCCGCAATGAGCAGTTCTTC. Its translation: CAPYLSRNEQFF.

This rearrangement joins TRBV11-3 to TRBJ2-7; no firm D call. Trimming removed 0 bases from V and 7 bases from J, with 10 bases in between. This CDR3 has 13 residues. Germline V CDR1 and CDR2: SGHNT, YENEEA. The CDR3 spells CASSLDSTQEQYF. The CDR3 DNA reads TGTGCCAGCAGCTTAGATAGCACCCAGGAGCAGTACTTC.

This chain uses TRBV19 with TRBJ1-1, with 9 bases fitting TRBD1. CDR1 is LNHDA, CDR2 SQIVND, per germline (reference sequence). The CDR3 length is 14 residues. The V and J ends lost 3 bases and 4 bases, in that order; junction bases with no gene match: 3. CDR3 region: CASSIRTGVTEAFF. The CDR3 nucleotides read TGTGCCAGTAGTATCCGGACAGGGGTCACTGAAGCTTTCTTT.

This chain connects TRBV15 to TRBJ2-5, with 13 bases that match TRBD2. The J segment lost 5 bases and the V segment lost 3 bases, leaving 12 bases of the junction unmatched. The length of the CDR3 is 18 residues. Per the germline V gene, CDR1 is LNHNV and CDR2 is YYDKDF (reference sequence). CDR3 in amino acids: CATSRPGTSGARGETQYF. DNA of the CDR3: TGTGCCACCAGCAGGCCCGGGACTAGCGGGGCTCGGGGGGAGACCCAGTACTTC. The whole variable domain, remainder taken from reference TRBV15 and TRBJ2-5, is DAMVIQNPRYQVTQFGKPVTLSCSQTLNHNVMYWYQQKSSQAPKLLFHYYDKDFNNEADTPDNFQSRRPNTSFCFLDIRSPGLGDTAMYLCATSRPGTSGARGETQYFGPGTRLLVL.

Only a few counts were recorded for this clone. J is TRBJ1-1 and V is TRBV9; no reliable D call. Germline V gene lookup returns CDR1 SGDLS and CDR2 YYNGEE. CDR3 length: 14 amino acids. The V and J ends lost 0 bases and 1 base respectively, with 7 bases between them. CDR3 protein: CASSVGSWNTEAFF. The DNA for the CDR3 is TGTGCCAGCAGCGTAGGGTCCTGGAACACTGAAGCTTTCTTT.

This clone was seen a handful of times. The chain's CDR3 is CASRTGGGGYTF. In DNA, the CDR3 is TGTGCCAGCAGGACAGGGGGTGGTGGCTACACCTTC. This rearrangement joins TRBV6-5 to TRBJ1-2; the match to TRBD1 covers 9 bases. Germline CDR1 and CDR2: MNHEY and SVGAGI. With 6 bases clipped from V and 7 bases from J, the junction kept 3 bases outside the gene matches. This CDR3 is 12 amino acids long.

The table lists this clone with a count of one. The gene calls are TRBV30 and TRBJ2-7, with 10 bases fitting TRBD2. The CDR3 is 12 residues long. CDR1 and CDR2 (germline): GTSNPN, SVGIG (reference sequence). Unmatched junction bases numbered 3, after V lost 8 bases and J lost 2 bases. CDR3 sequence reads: CAIAGGPYEQYF. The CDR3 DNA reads TGTGCCATAGCGGGGGGACCCTACGAGCAGTACTTC.

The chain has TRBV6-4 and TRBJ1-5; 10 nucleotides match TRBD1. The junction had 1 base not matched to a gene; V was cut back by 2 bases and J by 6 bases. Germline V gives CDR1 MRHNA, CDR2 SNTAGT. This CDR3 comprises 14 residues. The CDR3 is CASSDGTGAQPQHF. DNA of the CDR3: TGTGCCAGCAGTGACGGGACAGGGGCTCAGCCCCAGCATTTT.

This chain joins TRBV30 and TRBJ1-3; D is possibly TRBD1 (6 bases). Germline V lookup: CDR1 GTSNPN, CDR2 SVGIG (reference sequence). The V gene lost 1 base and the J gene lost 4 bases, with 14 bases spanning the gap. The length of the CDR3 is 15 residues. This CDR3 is CAWSATNRAGNTIYF. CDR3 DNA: TGTGCCTGGAGTGCTACTAACAGGGCGGGAAACACCATATATTTT.

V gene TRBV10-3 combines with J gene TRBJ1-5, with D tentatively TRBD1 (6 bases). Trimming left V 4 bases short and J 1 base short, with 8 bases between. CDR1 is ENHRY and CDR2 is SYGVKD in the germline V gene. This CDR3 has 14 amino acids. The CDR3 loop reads CAISGTASNQPQHF. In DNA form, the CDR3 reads TGTGCCATCAGTGGGACAGCCAGCAATCAGCCCCAGCATTTT.

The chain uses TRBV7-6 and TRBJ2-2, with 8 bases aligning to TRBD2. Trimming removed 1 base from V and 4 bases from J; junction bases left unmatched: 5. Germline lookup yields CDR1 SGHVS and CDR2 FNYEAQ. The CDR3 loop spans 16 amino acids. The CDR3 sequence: CASSLDGGAVTGELFF. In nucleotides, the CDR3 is TGTGCCAGCAGCTTAGACGGGGGGGCGGTCACCGGGGAGCTGTTTTTT.

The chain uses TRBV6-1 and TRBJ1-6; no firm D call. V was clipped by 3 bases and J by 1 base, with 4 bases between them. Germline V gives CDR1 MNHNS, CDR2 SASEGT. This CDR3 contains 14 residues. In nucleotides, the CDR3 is TGTGCCAGCAGTGATCGGTCCTATAATTCACCCCTCCACTTT. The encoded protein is CASSDRSYNSPLHF.

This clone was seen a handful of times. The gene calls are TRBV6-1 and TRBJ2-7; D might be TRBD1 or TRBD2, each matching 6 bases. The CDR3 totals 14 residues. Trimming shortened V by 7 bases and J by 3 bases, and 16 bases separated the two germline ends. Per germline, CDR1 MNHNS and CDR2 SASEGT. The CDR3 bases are TGTGCCAGCACCCTAGGGGGGTCGGTCTACGAGCAGTACTTC. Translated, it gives CASTLGGSVYEQYF.

This CDR3 is CASSRPRQNRRGYEQYF. The CDR3 nucleotides read TGTGCCAGCAGTCGGCCCCGCCAGAATAGACGGGGTTACGAGCAGTACTTC. The chain recombines TRBV28 with TRBJ2-7; D perhaps matches TRBD2 (5 bases). Per germline, CDR1 MDHEN and CDR2 SYDVKM. This CDR3 is 17 amino acids long. Trimming pared 5 bases from V and 4 bases from J, leaving 24 bases between.

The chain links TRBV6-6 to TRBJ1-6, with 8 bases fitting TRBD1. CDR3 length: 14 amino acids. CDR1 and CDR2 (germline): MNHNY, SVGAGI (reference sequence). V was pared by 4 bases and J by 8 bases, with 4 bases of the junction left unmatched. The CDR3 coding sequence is TGTGCCAGCAGTTCGGGACAGGTCTATTCACCCCTCCACTTT. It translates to CASSSGQVYSPLHF.

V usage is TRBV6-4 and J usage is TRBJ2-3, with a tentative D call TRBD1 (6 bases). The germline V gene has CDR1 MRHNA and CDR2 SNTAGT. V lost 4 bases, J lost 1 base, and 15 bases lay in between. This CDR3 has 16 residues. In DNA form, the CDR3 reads TGTGCCAGCAGTGCTTCAGGGGCGCTCGGCACAGATACGCAGTATTTT. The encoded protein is CASSASGALGTDTQYF.

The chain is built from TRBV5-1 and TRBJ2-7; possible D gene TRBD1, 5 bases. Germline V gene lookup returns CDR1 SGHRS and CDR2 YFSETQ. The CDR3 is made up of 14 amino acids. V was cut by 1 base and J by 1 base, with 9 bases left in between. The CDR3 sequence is CASSLSRQSYEQYF. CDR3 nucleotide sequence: TGCGCCAGCAGCTTGTCAAGACAGTCCTACGAGCAGTACTTC.